The T cell receptor beta chain under discussion was sequenced for a study of cytomegalovirus exposure and HLA in healthy donors. A note on this clone: Its specificity is not known.

60 Vbeta and 13 Jbeta primers were used in PCR. Some clones are missing from TCRdb's copy, which holds only in-frame ones; the method was immunoSEQ multiplex PCR. The table has approximately 110,000 clones, about 86% seen once; the top ten hold less than 2.5%. Study outcomes and limitations: With further analysis later on, most CMV-associated TCR beta chains appeared HLA-restricted. Some public TCRs appeared in many individuals, while most sequences were rare. The classifier, whose performance was assessed in both the original and validation cohorts, reportedly diagnosed cytomegalovirus status with high specificity and sensitivity. DRB1 had the most TCR associations and HLA-C the fewest, a later analysis found, with rates varying by HLA locus.

The clonotype was recovered from a woman in her thirties in good health and CMV-seronegative. The specimen sequenced was PBMCs.

The CDR3 coding sequence is TGTGCCAGCAGCCAGGGGGTGAACACCGGGGAGCTGTTTTTT. It is translated as CASSQGVNTGELFF. The chain joins TRBV2 to TRBJ2-2, with 7 bases lining up with TRBD1. The CDR3 spans 14 residues. Per germline, CDR1 SNHLY and CDR2 FYNNEI. V dropped 6 bases and J dropped 1; count of bases not matched to a gene: 2. Variable domain in full (rest from reference TRBV2 and TRBJ2-2): EPEVTQTPSHQVTQMGQEVILRCVPISNHLYFYWYRQILGQKVEFLVSFYNNEISEKSEIFDDQFSVERPDGSNFTLKIRSTKLEDSAMYFCASSQGVNTGELFFGEGSRLTVL.